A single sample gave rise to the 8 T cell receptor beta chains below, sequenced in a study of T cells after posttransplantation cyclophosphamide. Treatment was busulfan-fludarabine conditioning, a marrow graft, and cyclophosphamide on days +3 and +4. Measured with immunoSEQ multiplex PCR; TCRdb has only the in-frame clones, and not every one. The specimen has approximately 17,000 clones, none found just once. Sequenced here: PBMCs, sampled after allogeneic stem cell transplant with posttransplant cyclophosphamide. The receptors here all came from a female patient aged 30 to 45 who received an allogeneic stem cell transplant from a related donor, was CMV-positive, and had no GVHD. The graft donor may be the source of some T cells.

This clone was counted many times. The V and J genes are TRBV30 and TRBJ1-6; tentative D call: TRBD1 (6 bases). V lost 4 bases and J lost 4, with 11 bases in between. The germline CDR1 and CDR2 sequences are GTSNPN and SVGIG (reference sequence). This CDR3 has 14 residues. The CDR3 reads CAWTITGYNSPLHF. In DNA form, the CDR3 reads TGTGCCTGGACTATTACAGGGTATAATTCACCCCTCCACTTT.

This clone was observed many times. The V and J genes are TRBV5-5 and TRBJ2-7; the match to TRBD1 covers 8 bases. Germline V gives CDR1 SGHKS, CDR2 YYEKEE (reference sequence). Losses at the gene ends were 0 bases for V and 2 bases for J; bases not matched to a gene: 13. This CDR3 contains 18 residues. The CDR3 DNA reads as TGTGCCAGCAGCTTGGTTTGGACAGGGCCGGACGCGACCTACGAGCAGTACTTC. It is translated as CASSLVWTGPDATYEQYF.

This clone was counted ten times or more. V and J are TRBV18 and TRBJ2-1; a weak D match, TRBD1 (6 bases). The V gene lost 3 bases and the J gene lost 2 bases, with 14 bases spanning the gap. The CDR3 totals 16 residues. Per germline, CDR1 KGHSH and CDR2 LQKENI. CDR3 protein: CASSPYLGDTYNEQFF. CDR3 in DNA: TGTGCCAGCTCACCGTATCTAGGGGACACCTACAATGAGCAGTTCTTC.

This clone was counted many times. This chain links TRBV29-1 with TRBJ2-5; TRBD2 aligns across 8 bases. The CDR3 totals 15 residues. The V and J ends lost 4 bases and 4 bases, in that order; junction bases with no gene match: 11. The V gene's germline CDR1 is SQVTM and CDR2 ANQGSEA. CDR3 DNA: TGCAGCGTTGGAGCAACCGGGAGGGCCACAGAGACCCAGTACTTC. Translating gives CSVGATGRATETQYF.

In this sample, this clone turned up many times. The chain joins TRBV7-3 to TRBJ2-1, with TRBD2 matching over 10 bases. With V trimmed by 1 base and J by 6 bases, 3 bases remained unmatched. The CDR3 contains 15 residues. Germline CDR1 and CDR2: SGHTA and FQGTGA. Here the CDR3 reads CASSLRTSGPNEQFF. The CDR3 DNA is TGTGCCAGCAGCTTAAGGACTAGCGGCCCCAATGAGCAGTTCTTC. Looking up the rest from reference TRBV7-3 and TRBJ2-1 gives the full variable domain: GAGVSQTPSNKVTEKGKYVELRCDPISGHTALYWYRQSLGQGPEFLIYFQGTGAADDSGLPNDRFFAVRPEGSVSTLKIQRTERGDSAVYLCASSLRTSGPNEQFFGPGTRLTVL.

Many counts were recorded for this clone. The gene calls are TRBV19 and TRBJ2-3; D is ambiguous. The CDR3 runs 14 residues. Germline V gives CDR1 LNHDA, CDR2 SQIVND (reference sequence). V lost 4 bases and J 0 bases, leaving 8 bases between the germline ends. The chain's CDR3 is CASSTQISTDTQYF. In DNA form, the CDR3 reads TGTGCCAGTAGTACACAAATTAGCACAGATACGCAGTATTTT.

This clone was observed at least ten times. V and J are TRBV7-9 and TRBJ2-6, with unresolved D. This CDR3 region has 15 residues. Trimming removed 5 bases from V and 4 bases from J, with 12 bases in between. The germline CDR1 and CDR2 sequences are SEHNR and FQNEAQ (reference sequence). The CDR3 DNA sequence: TGTGCCAGCAGCGACGTGAGGAAGGGGGCCAACGTCCTGACTTTC. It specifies CASSDVRKGANVLTF. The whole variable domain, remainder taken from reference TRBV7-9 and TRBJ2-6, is DTGVSQNPRHKITKRGQNVTFRCDPISEHNRLYWYRQTLGQGPEFLTYFQNEAQLEKSRLLSDRFSAERPKGSFSTLEIQRTEQGDSAMYLCASSDVRKGANVLTFGAGSRLTVL.

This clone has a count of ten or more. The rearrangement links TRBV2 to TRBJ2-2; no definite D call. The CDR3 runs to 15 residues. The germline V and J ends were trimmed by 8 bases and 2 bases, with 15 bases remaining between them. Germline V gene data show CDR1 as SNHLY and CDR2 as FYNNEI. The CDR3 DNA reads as TGTGCCAGCCGTCGATCATCGACAAACACCGGGGAGCTGTTTTTT. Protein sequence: CASRRSSTNTGELFF.